This T cell receptor (beta chain) was sequenced in a study of human T cells and chemical hapten exposure. TCRdb recomputed calls from the RACE reads with MiXCR, one row per CDR3 protein. The sample comprises around 56,000 distinct CDR3 sequences, roughly 10% of which are singletons, and around 9.6% rests with the top ten. V was shortened by 4 bases and J by 9 bases, with 16 bases between the two germline ends. CDR1 and CDR2 from the germline V gene are SGHDN and FVKESK. The CDR3 consists of 14 residues. This sample's time point: pre-sensitization, week 0. Treatment in this sample: therapeutic diphenylcyclopropenone sensitization with weekly scalp DPC.

The chain uses TRBV14 and TRBJ2-1, with TRBD1 as a possible D gene (6 bases). This specimen consisted of whole blood, obtained in connection with sensitization to the hapten diphenylcyclopropenone (DPC). The TCR was taken from a man aged 40-50 years with alopecia areata. Some clones in this sample may be carry-over from other donors' samples. The CDR3 bases are TGTGCCAGCAGCCGACAGGACCCCCGGGGTGAGCAGTTCTTC. It yields the protein CASSRQDPRGEQFF.